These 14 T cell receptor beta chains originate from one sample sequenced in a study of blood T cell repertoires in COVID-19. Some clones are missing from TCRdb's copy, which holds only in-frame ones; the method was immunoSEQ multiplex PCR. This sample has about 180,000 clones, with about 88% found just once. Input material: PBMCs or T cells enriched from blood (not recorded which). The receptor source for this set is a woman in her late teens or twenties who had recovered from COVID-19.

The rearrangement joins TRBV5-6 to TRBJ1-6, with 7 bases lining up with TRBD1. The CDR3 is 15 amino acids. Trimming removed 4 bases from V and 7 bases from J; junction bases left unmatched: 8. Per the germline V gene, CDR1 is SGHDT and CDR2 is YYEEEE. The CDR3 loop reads CASSAWGRGNSPLHF. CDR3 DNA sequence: TGTGCCAGCAGCGCCTGGGGCAGGGGGAATTCACCCCTCCACTTT.

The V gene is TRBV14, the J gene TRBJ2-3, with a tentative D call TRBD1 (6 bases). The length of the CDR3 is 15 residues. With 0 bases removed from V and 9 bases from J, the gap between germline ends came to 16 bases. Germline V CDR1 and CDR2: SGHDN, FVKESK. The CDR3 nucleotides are TGTGCCAGCAGCCAAGAGTCTGACAGGCCCGAAACGCAGTATTTT. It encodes CASSQESDRPETQYF.

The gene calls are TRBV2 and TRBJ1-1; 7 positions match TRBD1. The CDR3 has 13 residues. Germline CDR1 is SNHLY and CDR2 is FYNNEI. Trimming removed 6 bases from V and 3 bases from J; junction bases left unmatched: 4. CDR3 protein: CASSPTGYTEAFF. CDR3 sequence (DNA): TGTGCCAGCAGCCCGACAGGGTACACTGAAGCTTTCTTT.

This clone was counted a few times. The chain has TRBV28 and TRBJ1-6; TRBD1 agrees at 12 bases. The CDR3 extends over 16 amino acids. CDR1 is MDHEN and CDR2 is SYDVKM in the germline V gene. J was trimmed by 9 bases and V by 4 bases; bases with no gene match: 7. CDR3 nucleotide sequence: TGTGCCAGCAGTTACCCCGGGACAGGGGGCATTTCACCCCTCCACTTT. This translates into CASSYPGTGGISPLHF.

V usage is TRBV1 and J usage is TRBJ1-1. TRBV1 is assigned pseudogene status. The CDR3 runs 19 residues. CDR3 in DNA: TGCACCAGCAGCCAAGATGAAGGGAGAGCCGGGGGGATGAACACTGAAGCTTTCTTT. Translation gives CTSSQDEGRAGGMNTEAFF.

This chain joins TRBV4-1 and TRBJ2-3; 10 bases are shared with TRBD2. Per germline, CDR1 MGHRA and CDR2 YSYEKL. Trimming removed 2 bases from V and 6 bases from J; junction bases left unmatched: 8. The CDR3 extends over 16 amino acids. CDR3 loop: CASSQFTSGNTDTQYF. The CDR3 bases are TGCGCCAGCAGCCAATTTACTAGCGGGAACACTGATACGCAGTATTTT.

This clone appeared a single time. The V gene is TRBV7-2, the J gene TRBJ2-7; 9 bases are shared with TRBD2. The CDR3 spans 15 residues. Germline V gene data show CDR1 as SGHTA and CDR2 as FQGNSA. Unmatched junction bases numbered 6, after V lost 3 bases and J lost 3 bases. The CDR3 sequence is CASSFRPSGVYEQYF. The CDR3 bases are TGTGCCAGCAGCTTTCGGCCTAGCGGGGTCTACGAGCAGTACTTC.

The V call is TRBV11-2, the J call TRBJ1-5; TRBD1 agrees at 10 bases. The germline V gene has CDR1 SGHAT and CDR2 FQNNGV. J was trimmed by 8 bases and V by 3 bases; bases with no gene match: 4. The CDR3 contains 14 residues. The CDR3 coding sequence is TGTGCCAGCAGCTTGACAGGGGGCACGGAGCCCCAGCATTTT. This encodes CASSLTGGTEPQHF.

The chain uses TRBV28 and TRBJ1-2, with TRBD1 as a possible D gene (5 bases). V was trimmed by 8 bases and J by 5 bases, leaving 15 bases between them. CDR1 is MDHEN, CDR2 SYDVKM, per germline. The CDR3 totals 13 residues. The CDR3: CASSEGAQYGYTF. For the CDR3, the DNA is TGTGCCAGCTCCGAAGGGGCTCAATATGGCTACACCTTC.

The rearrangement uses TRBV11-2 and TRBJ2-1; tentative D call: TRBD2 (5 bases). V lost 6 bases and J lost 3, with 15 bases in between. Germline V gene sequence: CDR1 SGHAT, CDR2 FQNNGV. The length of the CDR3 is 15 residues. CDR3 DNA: TGTGCCAGCAGTATCACACCGGGAATCTACAATGAGCAGTTCTTC. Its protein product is CASSITPGIYNEQFF.

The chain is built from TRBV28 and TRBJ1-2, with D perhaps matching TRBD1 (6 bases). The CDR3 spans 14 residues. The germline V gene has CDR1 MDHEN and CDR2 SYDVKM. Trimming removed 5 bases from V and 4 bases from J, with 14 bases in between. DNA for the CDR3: TGTGCCAGCAGTCCGACACAGGGTGGCTATGGCTACACCTTC. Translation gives CASSPTQGGYGYTF.

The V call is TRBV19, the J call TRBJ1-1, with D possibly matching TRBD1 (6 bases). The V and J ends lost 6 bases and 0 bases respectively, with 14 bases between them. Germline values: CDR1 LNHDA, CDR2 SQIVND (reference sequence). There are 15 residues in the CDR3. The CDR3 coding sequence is TGTGCCAGTAGCCCATGGACAGCGTTGAACACTGAAGCTTTCTTT. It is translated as CASSPWTALNTEAFF.

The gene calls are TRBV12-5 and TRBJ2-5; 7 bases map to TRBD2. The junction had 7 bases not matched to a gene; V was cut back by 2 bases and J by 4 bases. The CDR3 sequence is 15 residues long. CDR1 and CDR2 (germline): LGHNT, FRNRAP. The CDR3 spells CASGLRGGSGETQYF. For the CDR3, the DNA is TGTGCTAGTGGTTTGCGGGGCGGGAGCGGAGAGACCCAGTACTTC.

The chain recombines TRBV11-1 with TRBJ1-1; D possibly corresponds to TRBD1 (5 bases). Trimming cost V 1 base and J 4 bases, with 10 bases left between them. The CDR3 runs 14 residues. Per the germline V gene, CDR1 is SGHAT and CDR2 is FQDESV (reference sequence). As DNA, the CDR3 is TGTGCCAGCAGCTTAGTTGGGGCTGGCACTGAAGCTTTCTTT. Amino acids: CASSLVGAGTEAFF.